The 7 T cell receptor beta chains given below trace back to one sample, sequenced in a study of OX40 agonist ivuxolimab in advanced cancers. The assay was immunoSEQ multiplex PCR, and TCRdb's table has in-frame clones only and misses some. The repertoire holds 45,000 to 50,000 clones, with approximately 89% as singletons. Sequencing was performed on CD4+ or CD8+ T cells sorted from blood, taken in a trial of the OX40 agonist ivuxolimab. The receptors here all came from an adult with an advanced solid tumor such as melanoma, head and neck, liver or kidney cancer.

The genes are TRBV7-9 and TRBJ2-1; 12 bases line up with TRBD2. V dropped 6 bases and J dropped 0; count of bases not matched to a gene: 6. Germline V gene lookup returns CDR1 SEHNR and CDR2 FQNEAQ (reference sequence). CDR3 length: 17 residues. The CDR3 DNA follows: TGTGCCAGCAGTACTAGCGGGAGGCCGAGCTCCTACAATGAGCAGTTCTTC. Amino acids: CASSTSGRPSSYNEQFF.

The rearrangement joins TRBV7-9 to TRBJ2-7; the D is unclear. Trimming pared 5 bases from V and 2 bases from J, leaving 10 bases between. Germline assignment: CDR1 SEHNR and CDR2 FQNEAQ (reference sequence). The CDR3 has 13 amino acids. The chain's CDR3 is CASSLTEPYEQYF. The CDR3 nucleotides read TGTGCCAGCAGCCTAACTGAACCCTACGAGCAGTACTTC.

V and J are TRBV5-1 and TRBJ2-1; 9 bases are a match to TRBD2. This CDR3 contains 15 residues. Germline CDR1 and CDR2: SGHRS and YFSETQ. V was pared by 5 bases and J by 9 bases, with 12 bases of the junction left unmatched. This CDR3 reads CASSSGLAGGIEQFF. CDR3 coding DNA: TGCGCCAGCAGTTCTGGACTTGCGGGGGGGATTGAGCAGTTCTTC. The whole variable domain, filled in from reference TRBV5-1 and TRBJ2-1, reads KAGVTQTPRYLIKTRGQQVTLSCSPISGHRSVSWYQQTPGQGLQFLFEYFSETQRNKGNFPGRFSGRQFSNSRSEMNVSTLELGDSALYLCASSSGLAGGIEQFFGPGTRLTVL.

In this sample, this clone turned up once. The CDR3 reads CASTYNTEAFF. CDR3 coding DNA: TGTGCCAGCACCTACAACACTGAAGCTTTCTTT. The gene calls are TRBV11-2 and TRBJ1-1; no definite D call. CDR3 size: 11 residues. Trimming shortened V by 7 bases and J by 2 bases, and 5 bases separated the two germline ends. The V gene's germline CDR1 is SGHAT and CDR2 FQNNGV. Complete variable domain (other parts from reference TRBV11-2 and TRBJ1-1): EAGVAQSPRYKIIEKRQSVAFWCNPISGHATLYWYQQILGQGPKLLIQFQNNGVVDDSQLPKDRFSAERLKGVDSTLKIQPAKLEDSAVYLCASTYNTEAFFGQGTRLTVV.

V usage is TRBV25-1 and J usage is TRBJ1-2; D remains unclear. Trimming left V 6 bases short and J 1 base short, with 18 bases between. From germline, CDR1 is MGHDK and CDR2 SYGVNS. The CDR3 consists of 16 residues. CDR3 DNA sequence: TGTGCCAGCAGAGGCGCGGTGGCAGGACTTAACTATGGCTACACCTTC. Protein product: CASRGAVAGLNYGYTF.

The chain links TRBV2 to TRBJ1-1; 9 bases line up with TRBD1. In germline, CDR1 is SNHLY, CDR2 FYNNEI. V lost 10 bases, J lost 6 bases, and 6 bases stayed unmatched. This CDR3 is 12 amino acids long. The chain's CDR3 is CAIWDRDAEAFF. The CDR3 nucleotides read TGTGCCATATGGGACAGGGACGCTGAAGCTTTCTTT.

This CDR3 reads CASSVKGVDTQYF. In nucleotides, the CDR3 is TGTGCCAGCAGCGTTAAGGGGGTAGATACGCAGTATTTT. J is TRBJ2-3 and V is TRBV5-4, with a possible D match to TRBD1 (6 bases). Trimming shortened V by 4 bases and J by 5 bases, and 11 bases separated the two germline ends. The CDR3 runs to 13 residues. Germline CDR1 and CDR2: SGHNT and YYREEE (reference sequence).